The 22 T cell receptor beta chains listed next were all sequenced from one sample in a study of blood T cell repertoires in COVID-19. Profiled with immunoSEQ multiplex PCR; TCRdb holds only in-frame clones, not every one. The sample includes roughly 130,000 clones, over 65% of them seen just once. Sample: peripheral blood. These receptors came from a woman between 65 and 79 years old with acute or convalescent COVID-19.

This clone was picked up a small number of times. The chain is built from TRBV19 and TRBJ1-5; 10 bases match TRBD1. There are 13 residues in the CDR3. The V gene's germline CDR1 is LNHDA and CDR2 SQIVND (reference sequence). J was trimmed by 7 bases and V by 6 bases; bases with no gene match: 3. CDR3 amino acids: CASRGTGEQPQHF. The CDR3 region has the DNA TGTGCCAGTAGGGGGACAGGGGAACAGCCCCAGCATTTT.

This chain's CDR3 is CASSYPDSEAFF. Here the CDR3 DNA reads TGTGCCAGCAGTTACCCCGACAGTGAAGCTTTCTTT. The chain uses TRBV6-5 and TRBJ1-1; TRBD1 might be the D (5 bases). There are 12 residues in the CDR3. Germline CDR1 reads MNHEY; CDR2 reads SVGAGI. Between the trimmed V and J ends, which lost 2 bases and 7 bases, there was a span of 8 bases.

V gene TRBV7-9 combines with J gene TRBJ1-3; D remains unclear. CDR1 SEHNR and CDR2 FQNEAQ come from the germline V gene (reference sequence). CDR3 length equals 15 residues. Trimming cost V 5 bases and J 0 bases, with 11 bases left between them. The CDR3: CASSMTGSSGNTIYF. For the CDR3, the DNA is TGTGCCAGCAGCATGACTGGGAGCTCTGGAAACACCATATATTTT.

Remarks on this clone: Its ends do not fully match the called genes, so a read error is possible. The chain couples TRBV2 to TRBJ1-2, with TRBD1 identical over 7 bases. The CDR3 consists of 13 residues. The germline V gene has CDR1 SNHLY and CDR2 FYNNEI. CDR3 DNA sequence: TGTGCCAGCAGGGAAGGACAGGATGATGGCTACACCTTC. This sequence encodes CASREGQDDGYTF. The complete variable domain, with remaining parts taken from reference TRBV2 and TRBJ1-2, reads EPEVTQTPSHQVTQMGQEVILRCVPISNHLYFYWYRQILGQKVEFLVSFYNNEISEKSEIFDDQFSVERPDGSNFTLKIRSTKLEDSAMYFCASREGQDDGYTFGSGTRLTVV.

This clone was observed a few times. V usage is TRBV10-3 and J usage is TRBJ2-1; weak D call: TRBD2 (7 bases). This CDR3 contains 13 residues. The germline V and J ends were trimmed by 8 bases and 7 bases, with 15 bases remaining between them. From germline, CDR1 is ENHRY and CDR2 SYGVKD. Here the CDR3 reads CAIGGGNRNEQFF. The DNA for the CDR3 is TGTGCCATCGGGGGGGGCAATCGTAATGAGCAGTTCTTC.

The chain links TRBV29-1 to TRBJ2-5; 9 bases are shared with TRBD2. Germline V gene lookup returns CDR1 SQVTM and CDR2 ANQGSEA. Trimming removed 2 bases from V and 5 bases from J; junction bases left unmatched: 3. The CDR3 is 13 residues long. CDR3 nucleotides: TGCAGCGTTGAAAGGAGCGGGGGGGAGACCCAGTACTTC. Translation: CSVERSGGETQYF.

A single count supports this clone. This chain links TRBV7-9 with TRBJ1-2, with 10 bases matching TRBD1. This CDR3 has 13 residues. Germline assignment: CDR1 SEHNR and CDR2 FQNEAQ (reference sequence). With V trimmed by 5 bases and J by 8 bases, 5 bases remained unmatched. CDR3 DNA: TGTGCCAGCAGCAAGCCGGGACAGGGGGGCTACACCTTC. As protein: CASSKPGQGGYTF.

This sequence joins TRBV5-4 and TRBJ2-3; possible D gene TRBD1, 6 bases. This CDR3 has 14 residues. Germline lookup yields CDR1 SGHNT and CDR2 YYREEE (reference sequence). V dropped 0 bases and J dropped 2 bases, with 7 bases sitting between them. Written as DNA, the CDR3 is TGTGCCAGCAGCTTGGACAGGGCCACAGATACGCAGTATTTT. Translated, it gives CASSLDRATDTQYF.

The J gene is TRBJ2-5, the V gene TRBV7-2; possible D gene TRBD2, 6 bases. The CDR3 totals 14 residues. Germline V lookup: CDR1 SGHTA, CDR2 FQGNSA. V lost 3 bases to trimming and J lost 2 bases, with 10 bases between them. CDR3 DNA sequence: TGTGCCAGCAGCTTTCTCGCGGGGCAAGAGACCCAGTACTTC. Translated: CASSFLAGQETQYF.

CDR3 nucleotides: TGCGCCAGCAGCCAAGACACCGGGACAGGGTGGGAGCCCCAGCATTTT. Translating gives CASSQDTGTGWEPQHF. The chain employs TRBV4-1 and TRBJ1-5, with TRBD1 matching over 9 bases. Germline values: CDR1 MGHRA, CDR2 YSYEKL. V shed 0 bases, J shed 8 bases, and the junction held 8 bases outside the gene matches. CDR3 size: 16 residues.

The chain uses TRBV5-1 and TRBJ2-7, with 8 positions matching TRBD1. V lost 4 bases and J lost 0; bases outside the gene matches: 6. The CDR3 sequence is 15 residues long. Germline lookup yields CDR1 SGHRS and CDR2 YFSETQ. The CDR3 nucleotides read TGCGCCAGCAGCCCCTCAGGGGGCGGCTCCTACGAGCAGTACGTC. Amino acids: CASSPSGGGSYEQYV.

This rearrangement joins TRBV4-3 to TRBJ2-1, with TRBD1 identical over 7 bases. The J segment lost 6 bases and the V segment lost 1 base, leaving 15 bases of the junction unmatched. The CDR3 runs 18 residues. Looked up from germline, CDR1 is LGHNA and CDR2 is YSLEER. The CDR3 sequence is CASSQVVRGMRQGNEQFF. As DNA, the CDR3 is TGCGCCAGCAGCCAAGTCGTCAGGGGGATGAGACAGGGCAATGAGCAGTTCTTC.

The chain combines TRBV5-1 with TRBJ1-2; D is uncertain. Looked up from germline, CDR1 is SGHRS and CDR2 is YFSETQ. CDR3 length: 12 residues. With 0 bases removed from V and 5 bases from J, the gap between germline ends came to 5 bases. The chain's CDR3 is CASSLAGYGYTF. CDR3 coding DNA: TGCGCCAGCAGCTTGGCCGGGTATGGCTACACCTTC.

The sample holds a few counts of this clone. This chain links TRBV4-3 with TRBJ1-6; D gene ambiguous. Trimming left V 3 bases short and J 13 bases short, with 19 bases between. The CDR3 is 15 residues long. Germline V gives CDR1 LGHNA, CDR2 YSLEER. The CDR3 loop is CASSQYNQDSSPLHF. In nucleotides, the CDR3 is TGCGCCAGCAGCCAGTACAATCAGGACTCCTCGCCCCTCCACTTT.

This clone was found a few times. The chain recombines TRBV5-1 with TRBJ1-2; tentatively, D is TRBD1 (5 bases). This CDR3 has 15 residues. V was pared by 0 bases and J by 2 bases, with 11 bases between. Germline CDR1 reads SGHRS; CDR2 reads YFSETQ. Here the CDR3 DNA reads TGCGCCAGCAGCTTGGACAGGCAAAGGAACTATGGCTACACCTTC. It codes for CASSLDRQRNYGYTF.

This clone was picked up a small number of times. The V and J genes are TRBV19 and TRBJ2-7; weak D call: TRBD2 (6 bases). Trimming took 6 bases from V and 1 from J, leaving 16 bases between them. The CDR3 contains 15 residues. Germline CDR1 is LNHDA and CDR2 is SQIVND (reference sequence). CDR3 loop: CASSVPEGGSYEQYF. In nucleotides, the CDR3 is TGTGCCAGTAGCGTCCCTGAGGGAGGATCCTACGAGCAGTACTTC.

The chain uses TRBV9 and TRBJ1-2; D uncertain. The CDR3 runs 14 residues. In germline, CDR1 is SGDLS, CDR2 YYNGEE. V was pared by 4 bases and J by 2 bases, with 12 bases between. CDR3 DNA sequence: TGTGCCAGCAGCCTCGCTCGGGGAAACTATGGCTACACCTTC. It encodes CASSLARGNYGYTF.

This chain uses TRBV6-5 with TRBJ2-2, with D perhaps TRBD1 (6 bases). Per germline, CDR1 MNHEY and CDR2 SVGAGI. V was cut by 6 bases and J by 3 bases, with 11 bases left in between. The CDR3 has 14 amino acids. The CDR3 DNA sequence: TGTGCCAGCAGCCACAGGACAGACACCGGGGAGCTGTTTTTT. It codes for CASSHRTDTGELFF.

The chain carries TRBV9 and TRBJ2-1, with 7 bases aligning to TRBD1. Per the germline V gene, CDR1 is SGDLS and CDR2 is YYNGEE. The J segment lost 9 bases and the V segment lost 0 bases, leaving 9 bases of the junction unmatched. The CDR3 spans 15 residues. In DNA form, the CDR3 reads TGTGCCAGCAGCGTAGACCCCACAGGGGTCGGTGAGCAGTTCTTC. As protein: CASSVDPTGVGEQFF.

CDR3 amino acids: CASSLATPSGELFF. For the CDR3, the DNA is TGTGCCAGCAGCTTAGCGACTCCTTCCGGGGAGCTGTTTTTT. The chain combines TRBV7-9 with TRBJ2-2; D gene uncertain. The V end was cut by 0 bases, the J end by 6 bases, with 8 bases between. Germline CDR1 is SEHNR and CDR2 is FQNEAQ (reference sequence). The length of the CDR3 is 14 residues.

The V gene is TRBV6-2 or TRBV6-3, the J gene TRBJ1-1; D is uncertain. The germline gives CDR1 MNHEY, CDR2 SVGEGT. Trimming cost V 8 bases and J 2 bases, with 15 bases left between them. The CDR3 contains 14 residues. CDR3 DNA sequence: TGTGCCAGCGGTTGGGTAGGGAGCAACACTGAAGCTTTCTTT. This sequence encodes CASGWVGSNTEAFF.

This clone was seen just once. The chain recombines TRBV21-1 with TRBJ1-6; the tabulated D call, TRBD1, remains unverified against the DNA. TRBV21-1 is listed as a pseudogene. This CDR3 has 17 residues. The CDR3 nucleotides are TGTGCCAGCAGCCCCTGCGGGACAGGGAAGGAAAATTCACCCCTCCACTTT. Its protein product is CASSPCGTGKENSPLHF.